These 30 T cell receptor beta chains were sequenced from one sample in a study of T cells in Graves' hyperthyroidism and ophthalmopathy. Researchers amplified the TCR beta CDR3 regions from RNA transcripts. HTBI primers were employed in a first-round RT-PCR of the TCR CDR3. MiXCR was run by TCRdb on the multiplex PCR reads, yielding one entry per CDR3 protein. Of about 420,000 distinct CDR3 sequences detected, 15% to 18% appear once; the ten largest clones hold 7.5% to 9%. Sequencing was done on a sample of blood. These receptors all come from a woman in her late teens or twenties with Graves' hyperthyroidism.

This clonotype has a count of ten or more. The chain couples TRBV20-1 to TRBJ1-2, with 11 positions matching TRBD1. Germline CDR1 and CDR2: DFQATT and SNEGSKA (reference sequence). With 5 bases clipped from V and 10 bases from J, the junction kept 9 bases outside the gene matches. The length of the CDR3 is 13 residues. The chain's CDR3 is CSAWRDRGSLYTF. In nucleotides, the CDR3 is TGCAGTGCTTGGAGGGACAGGGGGAGCCTCTACACCTTC.

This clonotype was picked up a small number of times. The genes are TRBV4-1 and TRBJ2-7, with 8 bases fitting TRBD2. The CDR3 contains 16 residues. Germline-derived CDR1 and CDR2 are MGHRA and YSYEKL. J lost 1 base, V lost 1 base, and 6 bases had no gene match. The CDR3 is CASSQVAAGVSYEQYF. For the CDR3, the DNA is TGCGCCAGCAGCCAAGTCGCAGCGGGGGTGTCCTACGAGCAGTACTTC.

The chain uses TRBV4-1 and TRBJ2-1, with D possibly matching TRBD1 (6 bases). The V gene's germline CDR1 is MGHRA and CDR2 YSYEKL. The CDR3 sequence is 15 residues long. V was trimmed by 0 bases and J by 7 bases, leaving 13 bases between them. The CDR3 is CASSQDGGLLNEQFF. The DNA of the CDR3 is TGCGCCAGCAGCCAAGATGGGGGCCTACTAAATGAGCAGTTCTTC.

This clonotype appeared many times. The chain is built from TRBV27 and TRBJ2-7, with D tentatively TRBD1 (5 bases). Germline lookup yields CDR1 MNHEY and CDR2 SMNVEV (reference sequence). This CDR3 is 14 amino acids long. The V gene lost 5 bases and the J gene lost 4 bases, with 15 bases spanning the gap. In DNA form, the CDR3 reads TGTGCCAGCAGTCTCGACAGCTCTGGGTACGAGCAGTACTTC. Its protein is CASSLDSSGYEQYF.

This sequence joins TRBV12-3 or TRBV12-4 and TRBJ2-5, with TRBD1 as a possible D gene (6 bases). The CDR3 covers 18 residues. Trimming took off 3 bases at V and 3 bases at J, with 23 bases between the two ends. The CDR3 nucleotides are TGTGCCAGCAGTTTTAGTGGTGCGGGCTGGGGGCAGGAAGAGACCCAGTACTTC. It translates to CASSFSGAGWGQEETQYF.

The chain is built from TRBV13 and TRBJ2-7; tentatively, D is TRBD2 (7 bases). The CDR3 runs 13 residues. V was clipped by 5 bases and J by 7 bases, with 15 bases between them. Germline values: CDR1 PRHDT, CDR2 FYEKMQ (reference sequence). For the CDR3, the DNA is TGTGCCAGCAGCCACGGGGGGCCGGGGGAGCAGTACTTC. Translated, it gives CASSHGGPGEQYF. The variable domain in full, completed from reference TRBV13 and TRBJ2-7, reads AAGVIQSPRHLIKEKRETATLKCYPIPRHDTVYWYQQGPGQDPQFLISFYEKMQSDKGSIPDRFSAQQFSDYHSELNMSSLELGDSALYFCASSHGGPGEQYFGPGTRLTVT.

The DNA of the CDR3 is TGTGCCAGCAGCTTGGTCCGGGACAGGGCACCCGAGCAGTACTTC. Translated: CASSLVRDRAPEQYF. This chain uses TRBV5-5 with TRBJ2-7, with 9 bases matching TRBD1. The germline CDR1 and CDR2 sequences are SGHKS and YYEKEE (reference sequence). Trimming cost V 0 bases and J 6 bases; bases outside gene matches: 7. There are 15 residues in the CDR3.

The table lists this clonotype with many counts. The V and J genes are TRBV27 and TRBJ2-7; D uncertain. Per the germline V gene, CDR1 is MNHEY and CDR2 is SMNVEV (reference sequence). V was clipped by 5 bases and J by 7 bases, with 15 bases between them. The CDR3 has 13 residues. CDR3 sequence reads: CASSVRTLGEQYF. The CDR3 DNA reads TGTGCCAGCAGTGTTCGGACCCTAGGGGAGCAGTACTTC.

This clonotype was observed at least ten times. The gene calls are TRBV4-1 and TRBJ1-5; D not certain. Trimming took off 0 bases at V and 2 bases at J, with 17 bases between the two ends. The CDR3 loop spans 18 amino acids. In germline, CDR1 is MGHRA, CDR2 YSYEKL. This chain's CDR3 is CASSQDRSQVLGNQPQHF. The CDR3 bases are TGCGCCAGCAGCCAAGATCGGAGTCAGGTGTTAGGCAATCAGCCCCAGCATTTT.

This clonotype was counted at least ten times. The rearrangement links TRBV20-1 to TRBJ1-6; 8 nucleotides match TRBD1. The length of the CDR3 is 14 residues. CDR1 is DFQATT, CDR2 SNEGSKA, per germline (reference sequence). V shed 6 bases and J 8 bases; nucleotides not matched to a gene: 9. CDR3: CSARTGFSDSPLHF. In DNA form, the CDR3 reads TGCAGTGCCAGGACAGGGTTTTCCGATTCACCCCTCCACTTT.

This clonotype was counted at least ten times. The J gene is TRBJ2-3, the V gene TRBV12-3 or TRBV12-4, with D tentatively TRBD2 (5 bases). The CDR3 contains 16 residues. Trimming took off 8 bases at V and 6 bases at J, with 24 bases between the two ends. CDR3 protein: CASPSGWAIEADTQYF. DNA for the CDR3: TGTGCCAGCCCCTCGGGGTGGGCCATTGAAGCGGATACGCAGTATTTT.

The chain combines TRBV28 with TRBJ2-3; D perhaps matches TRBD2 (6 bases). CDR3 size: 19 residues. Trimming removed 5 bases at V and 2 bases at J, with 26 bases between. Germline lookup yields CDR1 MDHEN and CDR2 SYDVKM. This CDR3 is CASSLGFRDRDLHTDTQYF. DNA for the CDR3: TGTGCCAGCAGTCTCGGATTCAGGGACCGGGACTTACACACAGATACGCAGTATTTT.

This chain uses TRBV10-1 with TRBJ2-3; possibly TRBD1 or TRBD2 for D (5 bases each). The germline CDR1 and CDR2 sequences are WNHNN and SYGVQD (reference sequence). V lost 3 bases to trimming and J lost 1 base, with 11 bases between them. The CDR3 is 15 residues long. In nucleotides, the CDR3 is TGCGCCAGCAGTGATGGGACGGATCGCACAGATACGCAGTATTTT. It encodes CASSDGTDRTDTQYF.

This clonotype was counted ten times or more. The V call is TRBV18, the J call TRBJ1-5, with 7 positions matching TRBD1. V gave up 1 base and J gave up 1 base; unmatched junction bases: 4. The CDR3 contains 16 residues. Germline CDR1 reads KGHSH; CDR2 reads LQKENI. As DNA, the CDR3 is TGTGCCAGCTCACCACGACAGGGAGTGAGCAATCAGCCCCAGCATTTT. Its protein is CASSPRQGVSNQPQHF.

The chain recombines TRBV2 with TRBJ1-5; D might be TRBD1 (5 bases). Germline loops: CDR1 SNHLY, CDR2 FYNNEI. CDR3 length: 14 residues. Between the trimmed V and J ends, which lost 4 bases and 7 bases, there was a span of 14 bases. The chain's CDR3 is CASSVGSHRQPQHF. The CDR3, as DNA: TGTGCCAGCAGTGTGGGGTCGCACAGGCAGCCCCAGCATTTT.

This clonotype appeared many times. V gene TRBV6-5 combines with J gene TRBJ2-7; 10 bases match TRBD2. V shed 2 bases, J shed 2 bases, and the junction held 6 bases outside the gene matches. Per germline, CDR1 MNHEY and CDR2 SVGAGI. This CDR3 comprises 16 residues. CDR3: CASSYGLAGDTYEQYF. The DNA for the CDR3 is TGTGCCAGCAGTTACGGCCTAGCGGGGGATACCTACGAGCAGTACTTC.

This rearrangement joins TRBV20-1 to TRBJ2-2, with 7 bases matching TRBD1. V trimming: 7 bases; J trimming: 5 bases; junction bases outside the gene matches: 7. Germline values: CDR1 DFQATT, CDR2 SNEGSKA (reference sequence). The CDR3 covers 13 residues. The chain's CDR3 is CSVTQGWTGELFF. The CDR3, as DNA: TGCAGTGTCACACAGGGGTGGACCGGGGAGCTGTTTTTT.

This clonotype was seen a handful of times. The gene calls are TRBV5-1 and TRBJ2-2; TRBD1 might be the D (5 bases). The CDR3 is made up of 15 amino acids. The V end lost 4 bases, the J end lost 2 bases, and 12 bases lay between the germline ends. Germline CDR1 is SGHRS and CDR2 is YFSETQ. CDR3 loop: CASSVSQVNTGELFF. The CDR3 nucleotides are TGCGCCAGCAGCGTCTCACAGGTTAACACCGGGGAGCTGTTTTTT. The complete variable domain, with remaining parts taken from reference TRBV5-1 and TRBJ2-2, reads KAGVTQTPRYLIKTRGQQVTLSCSPISGHRSVSWYQQTPGQGLQFLFEYFSETQRNKGNFPGRFSGRQFSNSRSEMNVSTLELGDSALYLCASSVSQVNTGELFFGEGSRLTVL.

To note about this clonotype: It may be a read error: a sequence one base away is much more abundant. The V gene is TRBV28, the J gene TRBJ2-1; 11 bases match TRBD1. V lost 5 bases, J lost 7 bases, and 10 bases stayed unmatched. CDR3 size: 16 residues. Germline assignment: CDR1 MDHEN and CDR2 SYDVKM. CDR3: CASSRMGTGGWNEQFF. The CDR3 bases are TGTGCCAGCAGTAGAATGGGGACAGGGGGGTGGAATGAGCAGTTCTTC.

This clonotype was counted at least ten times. CDR3 nucleotides: TGTGCCAGCTCACCCCTCCCCGTGCATGAGCAGTTCTTC. Translated, it gives CASSPLPVHEQFF. This chain links TRBV18 with TRBJ2-1, with D uncertain. Trimming took 3 bases from V and 8 from J, leaving 11 bases between them. This CDR3 is built from 13 residues. Germline CDR1 is KGHSH and CDR2 is LQKENI.

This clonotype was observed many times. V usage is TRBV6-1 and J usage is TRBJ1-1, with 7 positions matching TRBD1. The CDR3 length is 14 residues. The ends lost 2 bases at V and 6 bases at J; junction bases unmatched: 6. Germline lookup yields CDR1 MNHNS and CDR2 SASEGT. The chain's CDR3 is CASSELQGSAEAFF. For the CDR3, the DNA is TGTGCCAGCAGTGAACTACAGGGGTCCGCTGAAGCTTTCTTT.

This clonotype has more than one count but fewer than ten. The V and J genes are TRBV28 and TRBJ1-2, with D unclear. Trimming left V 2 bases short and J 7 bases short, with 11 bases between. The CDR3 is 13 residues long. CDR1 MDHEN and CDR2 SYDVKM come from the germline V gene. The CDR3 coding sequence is TGTGCCAGCAGTTTAAGAAGTACTCGTGGCTACACCTTC. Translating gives CASSLRSTRGYTF.

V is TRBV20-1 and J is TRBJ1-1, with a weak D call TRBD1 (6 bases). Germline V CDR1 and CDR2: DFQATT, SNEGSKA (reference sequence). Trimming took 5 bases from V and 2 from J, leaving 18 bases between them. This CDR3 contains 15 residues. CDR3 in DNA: TGCAGTGCTTACTCGGCGGGACAAGCCAACACTGAAGCTTTCTTT. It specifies CSAYSAGQANTEAFF.

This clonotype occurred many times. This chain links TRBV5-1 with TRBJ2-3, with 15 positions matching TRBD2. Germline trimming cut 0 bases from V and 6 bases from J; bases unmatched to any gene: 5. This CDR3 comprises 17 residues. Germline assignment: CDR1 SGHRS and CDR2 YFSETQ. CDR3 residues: CASSLAGLAGGADTQYF. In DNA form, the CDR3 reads TGCGCCAGCAGCTTGGCCGGACTAGCGGGGGGGGCGGATACGCAGTATTTT.

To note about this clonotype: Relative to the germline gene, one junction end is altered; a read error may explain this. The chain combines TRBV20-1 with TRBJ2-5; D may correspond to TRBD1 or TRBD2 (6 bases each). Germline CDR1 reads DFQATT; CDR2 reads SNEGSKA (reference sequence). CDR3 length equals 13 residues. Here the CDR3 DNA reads TGCAGTGCTAGAGACGGGGGACAAGAGACCCAGCACTTC. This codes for CSARDGGQETQHF.

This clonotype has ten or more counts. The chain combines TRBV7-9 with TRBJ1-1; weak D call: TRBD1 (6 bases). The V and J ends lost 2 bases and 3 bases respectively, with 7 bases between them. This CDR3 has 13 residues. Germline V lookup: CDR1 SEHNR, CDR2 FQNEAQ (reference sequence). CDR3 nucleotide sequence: TGTGCCAGCAGCTTAAGGGGGGACACTGAAGCTTTCTTT. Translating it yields CASSLRGDTEAFF.

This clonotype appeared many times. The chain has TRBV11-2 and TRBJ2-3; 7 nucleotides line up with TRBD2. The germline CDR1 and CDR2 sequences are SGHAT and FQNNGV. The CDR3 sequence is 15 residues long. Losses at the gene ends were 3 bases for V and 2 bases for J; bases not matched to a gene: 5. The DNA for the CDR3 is TGTGCCAGCAGCTTCAGCGGGACGTACACAGATACGCAGTATTTT. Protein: CASSFSGTYTDTQYF. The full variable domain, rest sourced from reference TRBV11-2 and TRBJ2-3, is EAGVAQSPRYKIIEKRQSVAFWCNPISGHATLYWYQQILGQGPKLLIQFQNNGVVDDSQLPKDRFSAERLKGVDSTLKIQPAKLEDSAVYLCASSFSGTYTDTQYFGPGTRLTVL.

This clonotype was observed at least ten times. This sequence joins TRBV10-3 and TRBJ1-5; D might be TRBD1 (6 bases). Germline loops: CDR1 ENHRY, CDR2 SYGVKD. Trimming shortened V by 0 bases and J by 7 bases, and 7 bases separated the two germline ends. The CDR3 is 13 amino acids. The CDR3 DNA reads TGTGCCATCAGTGAGTCCGACAGGCAGCCCCAGCATTTT. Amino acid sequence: CAISESDRQPQHF.

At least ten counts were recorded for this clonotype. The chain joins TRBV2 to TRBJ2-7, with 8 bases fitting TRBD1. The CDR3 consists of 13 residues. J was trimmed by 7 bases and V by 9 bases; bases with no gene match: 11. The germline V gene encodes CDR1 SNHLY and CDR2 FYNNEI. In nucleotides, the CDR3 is TGTGCCAGTTCCTCGGACAGGGCGGGGGAGCAGTACTTC. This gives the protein CASSSDRAGEQYF.

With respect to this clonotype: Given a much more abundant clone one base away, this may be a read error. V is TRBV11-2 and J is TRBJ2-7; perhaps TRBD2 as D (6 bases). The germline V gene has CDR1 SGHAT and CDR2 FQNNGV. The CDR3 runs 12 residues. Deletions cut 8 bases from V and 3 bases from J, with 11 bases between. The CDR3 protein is CASGGTFYEQYF. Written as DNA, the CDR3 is TGTGCCAGCGGCGGGACTTTCTACGAGCAGTACTTC. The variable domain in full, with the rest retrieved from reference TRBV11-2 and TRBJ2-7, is EAGVAQSPRYKIIEKRQSVAFWCNPISGHATLYWYQQILGQGPKLLIQFQNNGVVDDSQLPKDRFSAERLKGVDSTLKIQPAKLEDSAVYLCASGGTFYEQYFGPGTRLTVT.